The 30 T cell receptor beta chains reported below all come from one sample, sequenced in a study of blood T cell repertoires in COVID-19. TCRdb's table, derived via immunoSEQ multiplex PCR, lists solely in-frame clones and lacks some. The data contain around 150,000 clones, roughly 80% of them seen just once; the ten biggest clones take up around 16%. What was sequenced was peripheral blood. These receptors were taken from a man aged 45-60 years with acute or convalescent COVID-19.

V gene TRBV5-4 combines with J gene TRBJ1-5; a weak D match, TRBD1 (6 bases). Per the germline V gene, CDR1 is SGHNT and CDR2 is YYREEE (reference sequence). The CDR3 has 15 residues. V dropped 2 bases and J dropped 7 bases, with 16 bases sitting between them. CDR3 bases: TGTGCCAGCAGCTTTGGGGGCGCGGTCCCACAGCCCCAGCATTTT. Its protein product is CASSFGGAVPQPQHF.

J is TRBJ2-1 and V is TRBV10-1, with 7 positions matching TRBD1. J was trimmed by 4 bases and V by 10 bases; bases with no gene match: 7. Germline CDR1 is WNHNN and CDR2 is SYGVQD (reference sequence). The CDR3 has 13 residues. DNA of the CDR3: TGCGCCACACAGGGACAGACATACAATGAGCAGTTCTTC. It is translated as CATQGQTYNEQFF.

The rearrangement joins TRBV9 to TRBJ1-4; 7 bases match TRBD1. The CDR3 totals 15 residues. CDR1 SGDLS and CDR2 YYNGEE come from the germline V gene. V gave up 4 bases and J gave up 5 bases; unmatched junction bases: 8. CDR3 nucleotide sequence: TGTGCCAGCAGCCCCCGACAGGGAAGAAATGAAAAACTGTTTTTT. Translating it yields CASSPRQGRNEKLFF.

This clone was observed at least ten times. V gene TRBV7-2 combines with J gene TRBJ2-1; TRBD2 agrees at 11 bases. Trimming cost V 4 bases and J 4 bases; bases outside gene matches: 6. The CDR3 totals 16 residues. Germline V lookup: CDR1 SGHTA, CDR2 FQGNSA. As DNA, the CDR3 is TGTGCCAGCAGCTCTAGACTAGCGGGGCTTTACAATGAGCAGTTCTTC. Amino acids: CASSSRLAGLYNEQFF.

This clone was recorded a few times. V is TRBV11-2 and J is TRBJ1-4; 7 bases agree with TRBD1. The CDR3 has 18 amino acids. Per the germline V gene, CDR1 is SGHAT and CDR2 is FQNNGV. V gave up 1 base and J gave up 5 bases; unmatched junction bases: 13. The CDR3 loop reads CASSLVPHETGINEKLFF. The CDR3 DNA sequence: TGTGCCAGCAGCTTAGTTCCCCACGAGACAGGGATCAATGAAAAACTGTTTTTT.

In regard to this clone: Other DNA sequences from this sample encode an identical CDR3 as well. The chain joins TRBV5-1 to TRBJ1-4, with D possibly being TRBD1 (6 bases). V shed 2 bases and J shed 5 bases, with 10 bases lying between them. This CDR3 has 14 residues. In germline, CDR1 is SGHRS, CDR2 YFSETQ. CDR3 bases: TGCGCCAGCAGCTTAGACAGGAGCAATGAAAAACTGTTTTTT. The encoded protein is CASSLDRSNEKLFF. Full variable domain (rest looked up from reference TRBV5-1 and TRBJ1-4): KAGVTQTPRYLIKTRGQQVTLSCSPISGHRSVSWYQQTPGQGLQFLFEYFSETQRNKGNFPGRFSGRQFSNSRSEMNVSTLELGDSALYLCASSLDRSNEKLFFGSGTQLSVL.

CDR3 coding DNA: TGTGCCAGCAGCTCTACGGGGAACACTGAAGCTTTCTTT. It codes for CASSSTGNTEAFF. This chain joins TRBV12-3 or TRBV12-4 and TRBJ1-1; D gene uncertain. V dropped 6 bases and J dropped 1 base, with 9 bases sitting between them. The CDR3 totals 13 residues.

This sequence joins TRBV9 and TRBJ1-4, with TRBD1 identical over 7 bases. Per the germline V gene, CDR1 is SGDLS and CDR2 is YYNGEE. This CDR3 contains 15 residues. J gave up 3 bases and V 4 bases, and 6 bases lay outside the gene matches. The CDR3: CASSSLDRPNEKLFF. In DNA form, the CDR3 reads TGTGCCAGCAGCTCATTGGACAGGCCTAATGAAAAACTGTTTTTT. Full variable domain (outside the CDR3, taken from reference TRBV9 and TRBJ1-4): DSGVTQTPKHLITATGQRVTLRCSPRSGDLSVYWYQQSLDQGLQFLIQYYNGEERAKGNILERFSAQQFPDLHSELNLSSLELGDSALYFCASSSLDRPNEKLFFGSGTQLSVL.

The rearrangement joins TRBV6-6 to TRBJ1-3; D is undetermined. Germline V gene data show CDR1 as MNHNY and CDR2 as SVGAGI (reference sequence). The V end lost 4 bases, the J end lost 8 bases, and 9 bases lay between the germline ends. This CDR3 has 12 amino acids. CDR3 sequence (DNA): TGTGCCAGCAGTTCCCCGTATTACACCATATATTTT. It codes for CASSSPYYTIYF.

The chain recombines TRBV10-1 with TRBJ1-6; no reliable D call. Germline V CDR1 and CDR2: WNHNN, SYGVQD (reference sequence). The CDR3 has 14 amino acids. Trimming stripped 6 bases from V and 7 bases from J, with 13 bases between. DNA for the CDR3: TGCGCCAGCAGACCGGGATCTAAAAATTCACCCCTCCACTTT. It encodes CASRPGSKNSPLHF.

V gene TRBV6-6 combines with J gene TRBJ1-1; D may be TRBD1 (6 bases). With 0 bases removed from V and 5 bases from J, the gap between germline ends came to 13 bases. The CDR3 has 15 residues. Germline CDR1 is MNHNY and CDR2 is SVGAGI (reference sequence). This CDR3 is CASSYSGNRVTEAFF. CDR3 DNA: TGTGCCAGCAGTTACTCAGGAAACAGGGTAACTGAAGCTTTCTTT.

There are a few counts of this clone. The rearrangement uses TRBV30 and TRBJ1-2; the D gene is possibly TRBD1 (6 bases). Trimming removed 0 bases from V and 4 bases from J, with 21 bases in between. Germline loops: CDR1 GTSNPN, CDR2 SVGIG (reference sequence). The CDR3 has 17 residues. The DNA of the CDR3 is TGTGCCTGGAGTGTAAGGGGGTCCGGGGCCTACACCTATGGCTACACCTTC. Amino acids: CAWSVRGSGAYTYGYTF.

This clone showed up just a few times. The V and J genes are TRBV7-8 and TRBJ1-1, with D hard to call. The ends were cut back, 5 bases at V and 1 base at J, with 11 bases in the middle. Germline V gene lookup returns CDR1 SGHVS and CDR2 FQNEAQ. The CDR3 is 14 residues long. The CDR3 DNA sequence: TGTGCCAGCAGCCCTGGACGGGGGAACACTGAAGCTTTCTTT. Protein product: CASSPGRGNTEAFF.

The genes are TRBV11-2 and TRBJ1-2; maybe TRBD1 (5 bases). Trimming removed 3 bases at V and 8 bases at J, with 7 bases between. CDR3 size: 11 residues. Looked up from germline, CDR1 is SGHAT and CDR2 is FQNNGV. In nucleotides, the CDR3 is TGTGCCAGCAGCTTCGGGGGGGGCTACACCTTC. This gives the protein CASSFGGGYTF.

V gene TRBV5-6 combines with J gene TRBJ2-7, with TRBD1 matching 11 bases. Trimming took 6 bases from V and 2 from J; bases not matched to a gene: 7. The CDR3 length is 15 residues. The germline gives CDR1 SGHDT, CDR2 YYEEEE. DNA for the CDR3: TGTGCCAGCACCCGATGGGACAGGGGGGCCTACGAGCAGTACTTC. Its translation is CASTRWDRGAYEQYF.

This clone was counted between two and nine times. The CDR3 is CASSSAGWNEQYF. The CDR3 DNA is TGTGCCAGCAGTTCGGCAGGGTGGAACGAGCAGTACTTC. The chain combines TRBV12-3 or TRBV12-4 with TRBJ2-7; possibly TRBD1 for D (5 bases). Deletions cut 4 bases from V and 5 bases from J, with 12 bases between. The CDR3 contains 13 residues.

V is TRBV24-1 and J is TRBJ1-6; 8 bases agree with TRBD1. The germline gives CDR1 KGHDR, CDR2 SFDVKD. This CDR3 contains 18 residues. The junction had 9 bases not matched to a gene; V was cut back by 3 bases and J by 3 bases. The CDR3 reads CATSDPGQGALYNSPLHF. The CDR3 nucleotides are TGTGCCACCAGTGATCCTGGACAGGGCGCACTCTATAATTCACCCCTCCACTTT.

The chain joins TRBV14 to TRBJ1-1, with D unresolved. Looked up from germline, CDR1 is SGHDN and CDR2 is FVKESK. This CDR3 spans 13 amino acids. V was pared by 4 bases and J by 8 bases, with 14 bases between. CDR3 sequence (DNA): TGTGCCAGCAGCCCTCGGACTGTAGGAGAAGCTTTCTTT. It translates to CASSPRTVGEAFF.

This clone showed up just a few times. The rearrangement joins TRBV28 to TRBJ1-2; D unresolved. The CDR3 consists of 12 residues. CDR1 MDHEN and CDR2 SYDVKM come from the germline V gene. Trimming took 5 bases from V and 7 from J, leaving 11 bases between them. This chain's CDR3 is CASSRTLGGYTF. CDR3 in DNA: TGTGCCAGCAGTCGAACGCTAGGTGGCTACACCTTC.

V is TRBV7-3 and J is TRBJ1-1, with D tentatively TRBD1 (6 bases). CDR3 length: 13 residues. Germline V gene sequence: CDR1 SGHTA, CDR2 FQGTGA. V lost 5 bases, J lost 1 base, and 8 bases lay in between. The CDR3 DNA sequence: TGTGCCAGCAGCGCGACAGGGAACACTGAAGCTTTCTTT. Translating gives CASSATGNTEAFF.

This clone came up once. The rearrangement uses TRBV9 and TRBJ1-2; 9 bases agree with TRBD1. After removal of 0 bases from V and 6 bases from J, the junction contained 9 bases not matched to a gene. The CDR3 is 16 residues long. Germline V CDR1 and CDR2: SGDLS, YYNGEE. Here the CDR3 reads CASSVDFRGTGNGYTF. DNA of the CDR3: TGTGCCAGCAGCGTAGATTTCCGGGGGACAGGGAATGGCTACACCTTC.

CDR3 sequence reads: CASSHGEGVVGAFF. The CDR3 DNA reads as TGTGCCAGCAGCCATGGTGAAGGGGTAGTGGGAGCTTTCTTT. The chain carries TRBV3-1 (or the pseudogene TRBV3-2) and TRBJ1-1, with D possibly matching TRBD1 (5 bases). Germline CDR1 is LGHDT and CDR2 is YNNKEL (reference sequence). Trimming pared 3 bases from V and 10 bases from J, leaving 18 bases between. This CDR3 is 14 amino acids long.

J is TRBJ1-1 and V is TRBV9; the D gene is possibly TRBD1 (5 bases). The germline V and J ends were trimmed by 3 bases and 4 bases, with 10 bases remaining between them. The CDR3 contains 13 residues. Per the germline V gene, CDR1 is SGDLS and CDR2 is YYNGEE. The CDR3 loop is CASSANQGTEAFF. The CDR3 nucleotides are TGTGCCAGCAGCGCAAACCAGGGCACTGAAGCTTTCTTT.

The rearrangement joins TRBV15 to TRBJ1-3, with 7 nucleotides matching TRBD1. Germline-derived CDR1 and CDR2 are LNHNV and YYDKDF (reference sequence). With 1 base clipped from V and 6 bases from J, the junction kept 12 bases outside the gene matches. The CDR3 runs 17 residues. The CDR3 spells CATSRATGAELQNTIYF. CDR3 DNA sequence: TGTGCCACCAGCAGAGCTACAGGGGCCGAACTCCAAAACACCATATATTTT.

Turning to this clone: The junction departs from germline at one end; a sequencing error may be responsible. The chain uses TRBV12-3 or TRBV12-4 and TRBJ1-5; 8 bases align to TRBD1. CDR3 size: 13 residues. This CDR3 reads CASRDRAGQPPHF. The CDR3 DNA sequence: TGTGCCAGCAGGGACAGGGCAGGGCAGCCCCCGCATTTT.

The rearrangement joins TRBV10-3 to TRBJ1-1, with D perhaps TRBD1 (5 bases). This CDR3 has 14 residues. Trimming removed 3 bases from V and 5 bases from J, with 13 bases in between. Germline CDR1 and CDR2: ENHRY and SYGVKD. The DNA of the CDR3 is TGTGCCATCAGTGACGACAGCGGGAAAACTGAAGCTTTCTTT. Translation gives CAISDDSGKTEAFF.

V is TRBV30 and J is TRBJ1-2, with TRBD1 matching 10 bases. The CDR3 length is 12 residues. The germline V gene has CDR1 GTSNPN and CDR2 SVGIG (reference sequence). V dropped 8 bases and J dropped 7; count of bases not matched to a gene: 7. In DNA, the CDR3 is TGTGCCAAGGACAGGGGGTCTGGTGGCTACACCTTC. This translates into CAKDRGSGGYTF. Looking up the rest from reference TRBV30 and TRBJ1-2 gives the full variable domain: SQTIHQWPATLVQPVGSPLSLECTVEGTSNPNLYWYRQAAGRGLQLLFYSVGIGQISSEVPQNLSASRPQDRQFILSSKKLLLSDSGFYLCAKDRGSGGYTFGSGTRLTVV.

For the CDR3, the DNA is TGTGCCAGCAGCCCTGCCAGGATTGTGGCTGAAAAACTGTTTTTT. Translating it yields CASSPARIVAEKLFF. The chain couples TRBV7-2 to TRBJ1-4; D is unresolved. V was pared by 5 bases and J by 7 bases, with 17 bases between. The CDR3 spans 15 residues. Germline V gene lookup returns CDR1 SGHTA and CDR2 FQGNSA.

This sequence joins TRBV25-1 and TRBJ2-7, with D possibly matching TRBD1 (6 bases). V lost 3 bases, J lost 7 bases, and 13 bases lay in between. Germline-derived CDR1 and CDR2 are MGHDK and SYGVNS. This CDR3 spans 13 amino acids. This CDR3 reads CASSEWGLGEQYF. The CDR3 nucleotides read TGTGCCAGCAGTGAGTGGGGGCTGGGGGAGCAGTACTTC.

The genes are TRBV12-3 or TRBV12-4 and TRBJ2-5; TRBD1 is a possible D gene (6 bases). The CDR3 sequence is 13 residues long. V was clipped by 6 bases and J by 3 bases, with 11 bases between them. In nucleotides, the CDR3 is TGTGCCAGCAGAGATCCAGGGGAAGAGACCCAGTACTTC. Its protein is CASRDPGEETQYF.